The TCR beta chain under discussion was sequenced for a study of blood T cells in healthy people across ages. CDR1 is MNHEY and CDR2 is SMNVEV in the germline V gene (reference sequence). V gave up 3 bases and J gave up 4 bases, with 11 bases separating them. The CDR3 has 14 residues. Combining a sample-barcoded 5' primer with a J-beta primer mix, a second PCR ran for 7 to 11 cycles. TCRdb re-called the 5' RACE reads through MiXCR, storing one row per CDR3 protein. The sample carries about 1.1 million distinct CDR3 sequences, 30% to 40% recorded once. This clonotype was seen only once. The material sequenced was blood. The gene calls are TRBV27 and TRBJ2-3; D might be TRBD1 (6 bases). The source of this sequence is a man aged 18-30 years in good health. The CDR3 reads CASSLGAVPDTQYF. The CDR3, as DNA: TGTGCCAGCAGTTTGGGGGCTGTACCAGATACGCAGTATTTT.